Presented here are 10 T cell receptor beta chains from one specimen sequenced in a study of blood T cell repertoires in COVID-19. Clones were read by immunoSEQ multiplex PCR, and TCRdb kept only the in-frame ones, dropping some. Of around 200,000 clones listed, approximately 80% were seen once; the top ten hold 18%. The sample taken for sequencing was peripheral blood. The source of these receptors is a woman aged 80 or older with active or convalescent COVID-19.

This chain joins TRBV9 and TRBJ1-4; 7 bases map to TRBD1. CDR1 SGDLS and CDR2 YYNGEE come from the germline V gene. V lost 0 bases, J lost 0 bases, and 17 bases stayed unmatched. The CDR3 is made up of 21 amino acids. CDR3 sequence: CASSVGPPGQLVAATNEKLFF. Written as DNA, the CDR3 is TGTGCCAGCAGCGTAGGTCCACCGGGACAGCTTGTAGCTGCAACTAATGAAAAACTGTTTTTT.

V usage is TRBV3-1 (or the pseudogene TRBV3-2) and J usage is TRBJ1-4; D unresolved. The CDR3 loop spans 14 amino acids. V dropped 2 bases and J dropped 4 bases, with 8 bases sitting between them. CDR1 LGHDT and CDR2 YNNKEL come from the germline V gene (reference sequence). In DNA, the CDR3 is TGTGCCAGCAGCCAACGACACTTTAATGAAAAACTGTTTTTT. It is translated as CASSQRHFNEKLFF.

This clone has only one observation. The chain employs TRBV12-3 or TRBV12-4 and TRBJ1-2; 7 bases agree with TRBD1. V trimming: 6 bases; J trimming: 8 bases; junction bases outside the gene matches: 6. This CDR3 spans 12 amino acids. Here the CDR3 reads CASSTNRGGYTF. The CDR3 DNA reads as TGTGCCAGCAGCACTAACAGGGGCGGCTACACCTTC.

V usage is TRBV5-1 and J usage is TRBJ1-4, with 9 bases identical to TRBD1. Looked up from germline, CDR1 is SGHRS and CDR2 is YFSETQ. There are 15 residues in the CDR3. After removal of 4 bases from V and 8 bases from J, the junction contained 9 bases not matched to a gene. CDR3 residues: CASSGGTGPNEKLFF. In DNA, the CDR3 is TGCGCCAGCAGCGGGGGGACAGGGCCGAACGAAAAACTGTTTTTT. The variable domain in full, completed from reference TRBV5-1 and TRBJ1-4, reads KAGVTQTPRYLIKTRGQQVTLSCSPISGHRSVSWYQQTPGQGLQFLFEYFSETQRNKGNFPGRFSGRQFSNSRSEMNVSTLELGDSALYLCASSGGTGPNEKLFFGSGTQLSVL.

CDR3 DNA: TGTGCCAGCAGTCCCTATTCGCCGGGACAGGGGTACGAGCAGTACTTC. This codes for CASSPYSPGQGYEQYF. The chain is built from TRBV27 and TRBJ2-7; 10 bases map to TRBD1. The junction had 11 bases not matched to a gene; V was cut back by 5 bases and J by 4 bases. Germline CDR1 and CDR2: MNHEY and SMNVEV (reference sequence). This CDR3 has 16 residues.

This clone has a single count. The chain couples TRBV28 to TRBJ2-5, with 11 bases lining up with TRBD2. The ends lost 8 bases at V and 7 bases at J; junction bases unmatched: 12. The CDR3 has 15 residues. From germline, CDR1 is MDHEN and CDR2 SYDVKM. This chain's CDR3 is CASGSVAGGQWTQYF. The CDR3, as DNA: TGTGCCAGCGGTTCGGTAGCGGGGGGGCAATGGACCCAGTACTTC.

The chain is built from TRBV2 and TRBJ1-3, with 8 bases fitting TRBD1. Losses at the gene ends were 3 bases for V and 4 bases for J; bases not matched to a gene: 2. The CDR3 runs 14 residues. The V gene's germline CDR1 is SNHLY and CDR2 FYNNEI. CDR3 sequence: CASSERTGGNTIYF. The CDR3 coding sequence is TGTGCCAGCAGTGAGAGGACAGGGGGAAACACCATATATTTT.

This rearrangement joins TRBV6-1 to TRBJ2-3; possible D gene TRBD2, 5 bases. CDR3 size: 18 residues. Germline CDR1 is MNHNS and CDR2 is SASEGT. V shed 4 bases and J shed 4 bases, with 24 bases lying between them. The CDR3 loop is CASSGLTGLKPYADTQYF. The CDR3 DNA is TGTGCCAGCAGTGGACTCACCGGACTCAAACCTTACGCAGATACGCAGTATTTT.

The chain joins TRBV6-5 to TRBJ1-5, with D perhaps TRBD1 (5 bases). The V end was cut by 4 bases, the J end by 7 bases, with 14 bases between. Per the germline V gene, CDR1 is MNHEY and CDR2 is SVGAGI. There are 14 residues in the CDR3. The CDR3 sequence is CASSLRGEGQPQHF. In DNA, the CDR3 is TGTGCCAGCAGTTTAAGAGGGGAGGGCCAGCCCCAGCATTTT.

The chain has TRBV7-9 and TRBJ1-6, with D hard to call. Trimming stripped 2 bases from V and 7 bases from J, with 9 bases between. CDR3 size: 14 residues. CDR1 is SEHNR, CDR2 FQNEAQ, per germline (reference sequence). CDR3 coding DNA: TGTGCCAGCAGCTTACTTAGGAGGAATTCACCCCTCCACTTT. It specifies CASSLLRRNSPLHF.